This T cell receptor beta chain was sequenced during a study of cytomegalovirus exposure and HLA in healthy donors. Overall study: Earlier results showed 90 million to 130 million unique TCR beta sequences derived from some 180 million T cells. Study-wide results and caveats: Segments of the TCR beta V type were, in most cases, productive about 87% or about 30% of the time in an earlier analysis. When a later analysis compared HLA-associated TCR beta chains with equally common others, the HLA-associated chains turned out to be more clonally expanded and to have lower generation probabilities. The study flagged some 170 TCR beta chains as cytomegalovirus-associated.

J lost 4 bases, V lost 0 bases, and 13 bases had no gene match. CDR3 size: 20 residues. Germline CDR1 SGHNT, CDR2 YENEEA. This clone was seen a single time. Its cognate antigen is unknown. Primers: 60 Vbeta forward and 13 Jbeta reverse. Profiled with immunoSEQ multiplex PCR; TCRdb holds only in-frame clones, not every one. The repertoire has 150,000 to 200,000 clones, about three quarters of them found once; the top ten carry around 1%. This chain uses TRBV11-3 with TRBJ2-1; 12 nucleotides line up with TRBD2. This clonotype originated in a woman between 40 and 50 years old in good health and CMV-seronegative. The sample was PBMCs. The CDR3 protein is CASSLEGRLAGVSGYNEQFF. The CDR3 nucleotides are TGTGCCAGCAGCTTAGAGGGGCGACTAGCGGGAGTGTCAGGTTACAATGAGCAGTTCTTC. Together with reference TRBV11-3 and TRBJ2-1, the CDR3 gives the full variable domain: EAGVVQSPRYKIIEKKQPVAFWCNPISGHNTLYWYLQNLGQGPELLIRYENEEAVDDSQLPKDRFSAERLKGVDSTLKIQPAELGDSAVYLCASSLEGRLAGVSGYNEQFFGPGTRLTVL.